The clone carrying this T cell receptor (beta chain) showed up many times. The data were obtained in a study of cytomegalovirus exposure and HLA in healthy donors. The V and J ends lost 4 bases and 3 bases, in that order; junction bases with no gene match: 4. Germline V gives CDR1 SGHTS, CDR2 YDEGEE. This CDR3 is built from 13 residues. The PCR had 60 Vbeta and 13 Jbeta primers. Sequencing was performed with immunoSEQ multiplex PCR; in TCRdb, only in-frame clones are kept and a portion is missing. The table includes approximately 280,000 clones, 80% to 90% detected once. The sequencing sample was made of PBMCs. The source is a young woman in good health and CMV-seronegative. V usage is TRBV5-8 and J usage is TRBJ2-7; TRBD1 agrees at 7 bases. The CDR3 coding sequence is TGTGCCAGCAGCGAATGGGACAGCTACGAGCAGTACTTC. Translating it yields CASSEWDSYEQYF.